Shown below are 25 T cell receptor beta chains from a single sample sequenced in a study of T cell changes during pregnancy in multiple sclerosis. Only in-frame clones appear in the TCRdb table, and some are missing; sequencing was by immunoSEQ multiplex PCR. The repertoire includes some 74,000 clones, over 80% of them detected once, and around 2.3% sits in the top ten. The sample in question was peripheral blood, obtained before pregnancy. Receptors originate from a female donor with multiple sclerosis, enrolled in a pregnancy study.

The chain uses TRBV7-9 and TRBJ2-3; 13 bases align to TRBD2. Looked up from germline, CDR1 is SEHNR and CDR2 is FQNEAQ (reference sequence). The CDR3 is 16 residues long. After removal of 5 bases from V and 2 bases from J, the junction contained 4 bases not matched to a gene. CDR3 loop: CASSLTSGGNTDTQYF. DNA of the CDR3: TGTGCCAGCAGCCTGACTAGCGGGGGGAACACAGATACGCAGTATTTT.

The chain links TRBV10-3 to TRBJ2-1, with D perhaps matching TRBD1 (5 bases). V was clipped by 4 bases and J by 8 bases, with 9 bases between them. Germline CDR1 and CDR2: ENHRY and SYGVKD. The CDR3 has 12 amino acids. In DNA, the CDR3 is TGTGCCATCAGTGGGCAGGGATATGAGCAGTTCTTC. It yields the protein CAISGQGYEQFF.

CDR3 nucleotides: TGTGCCAGCAGTTACTCGGCCCCCGCAGGGGCCAATGAGCAGTTCTTC. Translating it yields CASSYSAPAGANEQFF. The V call is TRBV6-5, the J call TRBJ2-1; a possible D gene is TRBD1 (6 bases). Between the trimmed V and J ends, which lost 0 bases and 6 bases, there was a span of 15 bases. This CDR3 region has 16 residues. CDR1 and CDR2 (germline): MNHEY, SVGAGI.

The count of this clone is one. The gene calls are TRBV5-4 and TRBJ1-6, with a possible D match to TRBD1 (6 bases). V was clipped by 1 base and J by 8 bases, with 10 bases between them. Germline V gene lookup returns CDR1 SGHNT and CDR2 YYREEE (reference sequence). The CDR3 length is 14 residues. CDR3 residues: CASSLQGKDSPLHF. The CDR3 DNA reads TGTGCCAGCAGCTTGCAGGGGAAAGATTCACCCCTCCACTTT.

The rearrangement joins TRBV13 to TRBJ2-1; D is possibly TRBD1 (5 bases). The CDR3 covers 13 residues. CDR1 is PRHDT and CDR2 is FYEKMQ in the germline V gene (reference sequence). The V gene lost 5 bases and the J gene lost 8 bases, with 13 bases spanning the gap. CDR3 coding DNA: TGTGCCAGCAGCGTAGTACAGGTCGATGAGCAGTTCTTC. Amino acid sequence: CASSVVQVDEQFF.

The chain combines TRBV11-2 with TRBJ2-5; D is perhaps TRBD1 (5 bases). V lost 2 bases to trimming and J lost 4 bases, with 8 bases between them. Per the germline V gene, CDR1 is SGHAT and CDR2 is FQNNGV. CDR3 size: 13 residues. DNA of the CDR3: TGTGCCAGCAGCTTAAGGGGCGTAGAGACCCAGTACTTC. Translation gives CASSLRGVETQYF.

The rearrangement uses TRBV9 and TRBJ2-1; 8 bases agree with TRBD2. J lost 5 bases, V lost 0 bases, and 7 bases had no gene match. CDR1 is SGDLS, CDR2 YYNGEE, per germline. The length of the CDR3 is 16 residues. The CDR3 loop reads CASSVGIGAGDNEQFF. For the CDR3, the DNA is TGTGCCAGCAGCGTAGGAATAGGAGCGGGGGACAATGAGCAGTTCTTC.

The chain combines TRBV2 with TRBJ1-1, with D hard to call. The CDR3 has 11 amino acids. The germline V gene encodes CDR1 SNHLY and CDR2 FYNNEI. Deletions cut 5 bases from V and 7 bases from J, with 8 bases between. The CDR3 DNA follows: TGTGCCAGCAGTCAAGAGAGTGAAGCTTTCTTT. This gives the protein CASSQESEAFF. The whole variable domain, remainder taken from reference TRBV2 and TRBJ1-1, is EPEVTQTPSHQVTQMGQEVILRCVPISNHLYFYWYRQILGQKVEFLVSFYNNEISEKSEIFDDQFSVERPDGSNFTLKIRSTKLEDSAMYFCASSQESEAFFGQGTRLTVV.

This chain connects TRBV15 to TRBJ1-4; weak D call: TRBD1 (5 bases). V was shortened by 5 bases and J by 1 base, with 14 bases between the two germline ends. Germline CDR1 and CDR2: LNHNV and YYDKDF (reference sequence). The CDR3 has 16 amino acids. For the CDR3, the DNA is TGTGCCACCAGCCCCGGTGGGGCGCGAACTAATGAAAAACTGTTTTTT. This codes for CATSPGGARTNEKLFF.

This chain uses TRBV5-1 with TRBJ2-7; 9 nucleotides line up with TRBD1. Trimming removed 0 bases from V and 5 bases from J; junction bases left unmatched: 12. In germline, CDR1 is SGHRS, CDR2 YFSETQ. The CDR3 totals 17 residues. CDR3 protein: CASSLATGQGSLHEQYF. CDR3 nucleotides: TGCGCCAGCAGCTTGGCTACGGGACAGGGTTCGTTACACGAGCAGTACTTC.

This clone was seen only once. The chain links TRBV29-1 to TRBJ1-2; maybe TRBD1 (5 bases). V lost 3 bases and J 5 bases, leaving 10 bases between the germline ends. In germline, CDR1 is SQVTM, CDR2 ANQGSEA. The CDR3 loop spans 12 amino acids. The CDR3 is CSVDQGEYGYTF. The DNA for the CDR3 is TGCAGCGTTGATCAGGGTGAATATGGCTACACCTTC. The full variable domain, its missing parts supplied by reference TRBV29-1 and TRBJ1-2, is SAVISQKPSRDICQRGTSLTIQCQVDSQVTMMFWYRQQPGQSLTLIATANQGSEATYESGFVIDKFPISRPNLTFSTLTVSNMSPEDSSIYLCSVDQGEYGYTFGSGTRLTVV.

The chain links TRBV6-5 to TRBJ1-2; 9 bases match TRBD1. With 6 bases clipped from V and 9 bases from J, the junction kept 5 bases outside the gene matches. This CDR3 has 12 amino acids. Germline CDR1 is MNHEY and CDR2 is SVGAGI. The CDR3 sequence: CASSLQGASYTF. The CDR3 coding sequence is TGTGCCAGCAGCCTACAGGGGGCTAGCTACACCTTC.

The chain uses TRBV6-1 and TRBJ2-2; TRBD1 matches 12 bases. Unmatched junction bases numbered 6, after V lost 6 bases and J lost 7 bases. The germline CDR1 and CDR2 sequences are MNHNS and SASEGT. The length of the CDR3 is 15 residues. CDR3 amino acids: CASRGTGGVIGELFF. The CDR3 nucleotides are TGTGCCAGCAGGGGGACAGGGGGCGTAATCGGGGAGCTGTTTTTT.

V and J are TRBV27 and TRBJ2-1; TRBD2 agrees at 8 bases. V dropped 1 base and J dropped 4; count of bases not matched to a gene: 9. The CDR3 runs 17 residues. The V gene's germline CDR1 is MNHEY and CDR2 SMNVEV (reference sequence). CDR3 DNA: TGTGCCAGCAGTTTATTAACTAGCGGCTTACTTTACAATGAGCAGTTCTTC. As protein: CASSLLTSGLLYNEQFF.

The gene calls are TRBV5-1 and TRBJ1-1; weak D call: TRBD1 (6 bases). Germline V gene data show CDR1 as SGHRS and CDR2 as YFSETQ. The CDR3 runs to 16 residues. V lost 4 bases and J lost 0, with 16 bases in between. Here the CDR3 reads CASSGRDTQLNTEAFF. The CDR3, as DNA: TGCGCCAGCAGCGGCCGGGACACACAACTGAACACTGAAGCTTTCTTT.

The J gene is TRBJ2-3, the V gene TRBV6-1; 11 bases fit TRBD2. CDR3 length equals 16 residues. With 4 bases clipped from V and 4 bases from J, the junction kept 7 bases outside the gene matches. CDR1 is MNHNS and CDR2 is SASEGT in the germline V gene. CDR3 sequence reads: CASSAELAGVPDTQYF. The CDR3 DNA reads TGTGCCAGCAGTGCGGAACTAGCGGGAGTACCAGATACGCAGTATTTT.

The J gene is TRBJ2-2, the V gene TRBV29-1; possibly TRBD2 for D (7 bases). The V gene lost 2 bases and the J gene lost 7 bases, with 17 bases spanning the gap. This CDR3 comprises 15 residues. CDR1 and CDR2 from the germline V gene are SQVTM and ANQGSEA. CDR3 bases: TGCAGCGTTGAATGGTCGGGGGGCTTAAACGGGGAGCTGTTTTTT. It encodes CSVEWSGGLNGELFF.

The chain carries TRBV29-1 and TRBJ2-1; a weak D match, TRBD1 (5 bases). V dropped 6 bases and J dropped 7 bases, with 10 bases sitting between them. The length of the CDR3 is 11 residues. Looked up from germline, CDR1 is SQVTM and CDR2 is ANQGSEA. CDR3 DNA: TGCAGCGTACCGACAGTTAATGAGCAGTTCTTC. It codes for CSVPTVNEQFF.

Here the CDR3 DNA reads TGTGCCACCAGCAGAGGAGGCGTTGGCGATGAAGCTTTCTTT. Translated: CATSRGGVGDEAFF. The chain couples TRBV15 to TRBJ1-1; D is uncertain. CDR3 size: 14 residues. Germline CDR1 and CDR2: LNHNV and YYDKDF (reference sequence). Trimming shortened V by 1 base and J by 7 bases, and 13 bases separated the two germline ends. Variable domain in full (rest from reference TRBV15 and TRBJ1-1): DAMVIQNPRYQVTQFGKPVTLSCSQTLNHNVMYWYQQKSSQAPKLLFHYYDKDFNNEADTPDNFQSRRPNTSFCFLDIRSPGLGDTAMYLCATSRGGVGDEAFFGQGTRLTVV.

This chain uses TRBV28 with TRBJ1-2; TRBD1 might be the D (6 bases). The V and J ends lost 5 bases and 8 bases respectively, with 21 bases between them. The germline CDR1 and CDR2 sequences are MDHEN and SYDVKM. The CDR3 is 15 amino acids. The CDR3 DNA reads TGTGCCAGCAGTCCTCGTAGGACAGCCAGCTTCGGCTACACCTTC. It specifies CASSPRRTASFGYTF.

The chain carries TRBV18 and TRBJ1-1; tentatively, D is TRBD1 (6 bases). Germline CDR1 KGHSH, CDR2 LQKENI. Trimming stripped 3 bases from V and 4 bases from J, with 12 bases between. The length of the CDR3 is 14 residues. This CDR3 reads CASSPLGAPTEAFF. CDR3 DNA sequence: TGTGCCAGCTCACCGCTGGGGGCGCCCACTGAAGCTTTCTTT. Full variable domain (missing parts from reference TRBV18 and TRBJ1-1): NAGVMQNPRHLVRRRGQEARLRCSPMKGHSHVYWYRQLPEEGLKFMVYLQKENIIDESGMPKERFSAEFPKEGPSILRIQQVVRGDSAAYFCASSPLGAPTEAFFGQGTRLTVV.

This clone was found once. The chain has TRBV29-1 and TRBJ2-3; possibly TRBD2 for D (5 bases). This CDR3 is 13 amino acids long. V lost 2 bases to trimming and J lost 2 bases, with 8 bases between them. Germline V gene lookup returns CDR1 SQVTM and CDR2 ANQGSEA. The CDR3 bases are TGCAGCGTTGAAACCGGGATCACAGATACGCAGTATTTT. It specifies CSVETGITDTQYF.

The chain is built from TRBV21-1 and TRBJ1-3. TRBV21-1 is marked as a pseudogene. CDR3 length: 14 amino acids. CDR3: CASSKGVCGNTIYF. CDR3 coding DNA: TGTGCCAGCAGCAAGGGAGTGTGTGGAAACACCATATATTTT.

J is TRBJ2-3 and V is TRBV27, with TRBD2 matching over 8 bases. The V gene's germline CDR1 is MNHEY and CDR2 SMNVEV (reference sequence). Trimming took 7 bases from V and 0 from J; bases not matched to a gene: 6. There are 15 residues in the CDR3. Written as DNA, the CDR3 is TGTGCCAGCACCGCCCTAGCGGGTAGCACAGATACGCAGTATTTT. Translating it yields CASTALAGSTDTQYF.

The J gene is TRBJ2-7, the V gene TRBV9, with TRBD1 matching 7 bases. The V segment lost 3 bases and the J segment 4 bases; nucleotides outside the gene matches: 13. The germline V gene encodes CDR1 SGDLS and CDR2 YYNGEE. The CDR3 is made up of 16 amino acids. The chain's CDR3 is CASSATSQGSEYEQYF. CDR3 sequence (DNA): TGTGCCAGCAGCGCAACTTCACAGGGGTCCGAATACGAGCAGTACTTC.